The 11 T cell receptor beta chains in this list originate from one sample, sequenced in a study of identical twins. TCRdb recomputed calls from the 5' RACE reads with MiXCR, one row per CDR3 protein. The table includes about 300,000 distinct CDR3 sequences, roughly an eighth detected once. These data also formed part of another study, on yellow fever vaccine responses in identical twins.

The sample was CD8+ T cells sorted from blood. The receptors derive from a woman between 18 and 29 years old in good health.

The gene calls are TRBV9 and TRBJ2-1, with a possible D match to TRBD2 (6 bases). CDR3 size: 16 residues. V was pared by 4 bases and J by 2 bases, with 16 bases between. Germline values: CDR1 SGDLS, CDR2 YYNGEE. CDR3 in amino acids: CASSPGGGATYNEQFF. DNA for the CDR3: TGTGCCAGCAGCCCAGGTGGCGGGGCAACCTACAATGAGCAGTTCTTC. The full variable domain, rest sourced from reference TRBV9 and TRBJ2-1, is DSGVTQTPKHLITATGQRVTLRCSPRSGDLSVYWYQQSLDQGLQFLIQYYNGEERAKGNILERFSAQQFPDLHSELNLSSLELGDSALYFCASSPGGGATYNEQFFGPGTRLTVL.

This clonotype was seen a few times. The chain combines TRBV15 with TRBJ2-1, with TRBD1 matching over 10 bases. In germline, CDR1 is LNHNV, CDR2 YYDKDF (reference sequence). The V and J ends lost 0 bases and 3 bases, in that order; junction bases with no gene match: 5. The CDR3 consists of 17 residues. The CDR3 nucleotides read TGTGCCACCAGCAGAGATATGACAGGGGGCCTCTACAATGAGCAGTTCTTC. Protein sequence: CATSRDMTGGLYNEQFF.

The chain joins TRBV27 to TRBJ2-1; D not certain. The CDR3 totals 17 residues. Germline V lookup: CDR1 MNHEY, CDR2 SMNVEV (reference sequence). Between the trimmed V and J ends, which lost 3 bases and 10 bases, there was a span of 25 bases. In nucleotides, the CDR3 is TGTGCCAGCAGTTTTATGTCCAGCCCAATGCTAACGAAGGAGCAGTTCTTC. This translates into CASSFMSSPMLTKEQFF.

The chain uses TRBV11-2 and TRBJ2-1; 11 positions match TRBD2. V shed 5 bases and J 2 bases; nucleotides not matched to a gene: 14. Germline V lookup: CDR1 SGHAT, CDR2 FQNNGV. The CDR3 totals 19 residues. CDR3: CASSRNGLAGGSTYNEQFF. The CDR3 nucleotides read TGTGCCAGCAGCCGAAATGGCCTAGCGGGGGGTTCGACCTACAATGAGCAGTTCTTC.

This clonotype was counted a few times. The rearrangement links TRBV6-5 to TRBJ1-1; tentatively, D is TRBD1 (6 bases). The CDR3 sequence is 17 residues long. The germline V and J ends were trimmed by 1 base and 2 bases, with 17 bases remaining between them. Per germline, CDR1 MNHEY and CDR2 SVGAGI. This chain's CDR3 is CASSYFRSQGVNTEAFF. The CDR3 DNA reads as TGTGCCAGCAGTTACTTTCGATCACAGGGAGTAAACACTGAAGCTTTCTTT.

The chain links TRBV12-3 or TRBV12-4 to TRBJ2-1; no clear D. The CDR3 is 12 amino acids. Trimming stripped 5 bases from V and 9 bases from J, with 11 bases between. CDR3 bases: TGTGCCAGCAGTCTCGAAGAGAGTGAGCAGTTCTTC. Translating it yields CASSLEESEQFF.

This chain joins TRBV6-2 or TRBV6-3 and TRBJ2-4, with 9 bases identical to TRBD2. Germline values: CDR1 MNHEY, CDR2 SVGEGT. This CDR3 spans 20 amino acids. V lost 0 bases, J lost 4 bases, and 16 bases stayed unmatched. The CDR3 is CASSYSKGSREGLIKNIQYF. CDR3 bases: TGTGCCAGCAGTTACTCGAAGGGCTCGCGGGAGGGCCTTATTAAAAACATTCAGTACTTC.

This clonotype has more than one count but fewer than ten. The rearrangement uses TRBV20-1 and TRBJ1-1; 7 nucleotides align to TRBD1. Trimming cost V 3 bases and J 5 bases; bases outside gene matches: 12. In germline, CDR1 is DFQATT, CDR2 SNEGSKA (reference sequence). The CDR3 spans 15 residues. The CDR3 bases are TGCAGTGCTAGTCAATATGGACAGGTAATGACTGAAGCTTTCTTT. The encoded protein is CSASQYGQVMTEAFF.

The chain carries TRBV28 and TRBJ2-1; 7 nucleotides agree with TRBD2. CDR1 and CDR2 from the germline V gene are MDHEN and SYDVKM. V dropped 2 bases and J dropped 7; count of bases not matched to a gene: 11. The CDR3 spans 16 residues. The DNA of the CDR3 is TGTGCCAGCAGTTTAATGGGGGGAGGGCCTGTAAATGAGCAGTTCTTC. Its translation is CASSLMGGGPVNEQFF.

This clonotype was recorded at least ten times. The CDR3 DNA reads as TGCGCCAGCAGCCATTTACTAGCGGGGGGCCGTAAAGGATACCCCTCCTACAATGAGCAGTTCTTC. This codes for CASSHLLAGGRKGYPSYNEQFF. The chain combines TRBV4-1 with TRBJ2-1; 12 nucleotides line up with TRBD2. V lost 3 bases to trimming and J lost 0 bases; unmatched junction nucleotides: 18. Germline CDR1 is MGHRA and CDR2 is YSYEKL. The CDR3 has 22 residues.

CDR3 coding DNA: TGCAGTGCTAGAAAACCGAGTGAGGACACCGGGGAGCTGTTTTTT. It yields the protein CSARKPSEDTGELFF. The V and J genes are TRBV20-1 and TRBJ2-2; D is uncertain. V was cut by 2 bases and J by 3 bases, with 13 bases left in between. Per germline, CDR1 DFQATT and CDR2 SNEGSKA (reference sequence). The CDR3 totals 15 residues.